Sequencing of this TCR beta chain was carried out in a study of blood T cell repertoires in COVID-19. For the study at large: Sources were T cells, B-cell-depleted T cells, or PBMCs; the material itself was cDNA or gDNA.

Generated by immunoSEQ multiplex PCR, the TCRdb table keeps only in-frame clones and is missing some. The repertoire holds 200,000 to 300,000 clones, with about 87% as singletons. The sequencing input was peripheral blood. This TCR came from a woman aged 45 to 65 with acute or convalescent COVID-19.

CDR3 nucleotides: TGTGCCAGCAGCTTAGAACTAGCGGGAATCACCGGGGAGCTGTTTTTT. It specifies CASSLELAGITGELFF. The chain joins TRBV7-8 to TRBJ2-2; TRBD2 matches at 10 bases. J lost 4 bases, V lost 1 base, and 3 bases had no gene match. CDR1 is SGHVS, CDR2 FQNEAQ, per germline. The CDR3 extends over 16 amino acids.